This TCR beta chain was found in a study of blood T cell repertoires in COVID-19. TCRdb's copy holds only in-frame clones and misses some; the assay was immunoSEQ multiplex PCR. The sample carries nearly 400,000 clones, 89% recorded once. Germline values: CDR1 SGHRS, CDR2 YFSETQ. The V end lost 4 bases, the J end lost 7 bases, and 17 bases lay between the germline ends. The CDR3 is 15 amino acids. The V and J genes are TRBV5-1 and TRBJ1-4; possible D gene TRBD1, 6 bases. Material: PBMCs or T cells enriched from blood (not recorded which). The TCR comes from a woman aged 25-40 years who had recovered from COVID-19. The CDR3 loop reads CASSPEGGLGEKLFF. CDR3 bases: TGCGCCAGCAGCCCCGAGGGGGGGCTTGGTGAAAAACTGTTTTTT.